This record covers a single T cell receptor beta chain. V shed 3 bases, J shed 0 bases, and the junction held 2 bases outside the gene matches. CDR1 SGDLS and CDR2 YYNGEE come from the germline V gene. The CDR3 totals 14 residues. This sample is drawn from a study of blood T cell repertoires in COVID-19. Study context: PBMCs, B-cell-depleted T cells, or T cells were the source of the cDNA or gDNA that made up the material.

The authors' processing: Researchers report that nucleated cell counts were estimated from reference gene primer amplification. Here immunoSEQ multiplex PCR was the method, and the copy in TCRdb shows in-frame clones only, minus some. The V and J calls and clone size come from that table; D and trimming were worked out from the DNA. The sample holds roughly 100,000 clones, roughly 82% seen once. This chain uses TRBV9 with TRBJ1-2; 7 nucleotides match TRBD1. The receptor's source is a man between 60 and 75 years old with acute or convalescent COVID-19. Sequencing was carried out using peripheral blood. The CDR3 here is CASSADRSNYGYTF. Here the CDR3 DNA reads TGTGCCAGCAGCGCGGACAGGTCTAACTATGGCTACACCTTC.